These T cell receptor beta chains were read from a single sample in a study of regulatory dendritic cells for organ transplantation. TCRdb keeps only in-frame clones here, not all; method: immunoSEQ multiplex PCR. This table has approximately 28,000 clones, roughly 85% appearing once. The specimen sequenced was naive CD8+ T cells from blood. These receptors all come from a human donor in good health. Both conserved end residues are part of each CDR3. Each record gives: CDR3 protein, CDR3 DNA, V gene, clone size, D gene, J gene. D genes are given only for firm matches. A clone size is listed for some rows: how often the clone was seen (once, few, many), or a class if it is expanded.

CASSLEVGQHYEQYF TGTGCCAGCAGCTTAGAGGTGGGACAGCACTACGAGCAGTACTTC TRBV7-6 . TRBD1 TRBJ2-7
CASSTSLTSGGLVEQFF TGTGCCAGTAGTACTTCCCTCACTAGCGGGGGGCTTGTTGAGCAGTTCTTC TRBV19 . TRBD2 TRBJ2-1
CASSPDDRSQETQYF TGTGCCAGCTCACCGGATGACAGGTCACAAGAGACCCAGTACTTC TRBV18 . . TRBJ2-5
CASDQRGRSTDTQYF TGTGCCAGCGATCAGAGGGGGCGGAGCACAGATACGCAGTATTTT TRBV2 once TRBD1 TRBJ2-3
CASSSPSSGVPDTQYF TGTGCCAGCAGCTCTCCGAGTAGCGGGGTACCGGATACGCAGTATTTT TRBV11-3 . TRBD2 TRBJ2-3
CASGLAGSYEQYF TGTGCCAGCGGTCTAGCGGGGAGCTACGAGCAGTACTTC TRBV27 . TRBD2 TRBJ2-7
CASSIGRGRHEQYF TGTGCCAGTAGTATTGGGAGGGGGAGGCACGAGCAGTACTTC TRBV19 . . TRBJ2-7
CASSYGQNYGYTF TGTGCCAGCAGCTACGGACAGAACTATGGCTACACCTTC TRBV5-6 . . TRBJ1-2
CASTPGTGTSPLHF TGTGCCAGCACCCCTGGGACAGGGACCTCACCCCTCCACTTT TRBV9 . TRBD1 TRBJ1-6
CASSPGGADTQYF TGTGCCAGCAGTCCGGGGGGTGCAGATACGCAGTATTTT TRBV9 . TRBD2 TRBJ2-3
CASILTRGGNQYF TGTGCCAGCATCCTGACCCGAGGCGGGAACCAGTACTTC TRBV28 . . TRBJ2-5
CASSLVGGGAGELFF TGTGCCAGCAGCTTAGTAGGCGGGGGGGCCGGGGAGCTGTTTTTT TRBV11-2 . TRBD2 TRBJ2-2
CASSPPGNQPQHF TGTGCCAGCTCACCCCCAGGAAATCAGCCCCAGCATTTT TRBV18 few . TRBJ1-5
CASRPWRDVETQYF TGTGCCAGCAGACCCTGGAGGGATGTGGAGACCCAGTACTTC TRBV2 . . TRBJ2-5
CASTPTGGSYGYTF TGTGCCAGTACCCCGACAGGGGGTAGCTATGGCTACACCTTC TRBV19 . TRBD1 TRBJ1-2
CASSWQGRSSPLHF TGTGCCAGCAGCTGGCAGGGGCGGAGTTCACCCCTCCACTTT TRBV13 . . TRBJ1-6
CASTPVSNTEAFF TGTGCCAGCACCCCGGTCTCGAACACTGAAGCTTTCTTT TRBV7-9 . . TRBJ1-1
CATSTTGAGGELFF TGTGCCACGAGTACGACAGGGGCAGGCGGGGAGCTGTTTTTT TRBV9 . TRBD1 TRBJ2-2
CASSLGGRYEQYF TGCGCCAGCAGCTTGGGGGGGCGGTACGAGCAGTACTTC TRBV5-1 . . TRBJ2-7
CASSSRTGETGELFF TGTGCCAGCAGCTCCCGGACAGGGGAAACCGGGGAGCTGTTTTTT TRBV13 . TRBD1 TRBJ2-2
CASSLVIAGEQYF TGTGCCAGCAGCTTAGTAATAGCGGGCGAGCAGTACTTC TRBV7-2 . TRBD2 TRBJ2-7
CASSSGTSYSSQSYEQFF TGTGCCAGCAGCTCCGGGACTAGTTATTCCTCCCAAAGCTATGAGCAGTTCTTC TRBV7-2 . TRBD2 TRBJ2-1
CSGRSANTGELFF TGCAGCGGTCGGAGCGCGAACACCGGGGAGCTGTTTTTT TRBV29-1 . . TRBJ2-2
CASINGDREVYEQYF TGTGCCAGCATCAACGGGGACAGGGAGGTCTACGAGCAGTACTTC TRBV2 . TRBD1 TRBJ2-7
CASSLRDRTEAFF TGTGCCAGCAGCCTCAGGGACAGAACTGAAGCTTTCTTT TRBV6-6 once TRBD1 TRBJ1-1
CSVEGTASYNEQFF TGCAGCGTTGAGGGGACAGCGTCCTACAATGAGCAGTTCTTC TRBV29-1 . TRBD1 TRBJ2-1
CASSYPGQNYEQYF TGTGCCAGCAGCTATCCGGGACAGAACTACGAGCAGTACTTC TRBV5-5 . TRBD1 TRBJ2-7
CASSFPSGEISYEQYF TGTGCCAGCAGCTTCCCAAGCGGGGAGATCTCCTACGAGCAGTACTTC TRBV5-4 . TRBD2 TRBJ2-7
CASSLARPSGANEQFF TGTGCCAGCAGCTTAGCGCGACCTAGCGGGGCCAATGAGCAGTTCTTC TRBV7-9 . TRBD2 TRBJ2-1
CASSQGGQGSYEQYF TGCGCCAGCAGCCAAGGGGGACAGGGGTCCTACGAGCAGTACTTC TRBV4-3 . TRBD1 TRBJ2-7
CASSSWEYRGGETQYF TGTGCCAGCAGCTCCTGGGAGTACAGGGGAGGAGAGACCCAGTACTTC TRBV5-6 . . TRBJ2-5
CAISRDRDGSNQPQHF TGTGCCATAAGCAGGGACAGGGACGGAAGCAATCAGCCCCAGCATTTT TRBV10-3 . TRBD1 TRBJ1-5
CASSYGGPIDGYTF TGTGCCAGCAGTTACGGGGGCCCCATCGATGGCTACACCTTC TRBV6-6 . . TRBJ1-2
CAWSVQGPRIKPQHF TGTGCCTGGAGTGTACAGGGGCCGAGAATCAAGCCCCAGCATTTT TRBV30 . TRBD1 TRBJ1-5
CSVYNLDWTGRYEQYF TGCAGCGTTTACAACTTGGATTGGACAGGCCGCTACGAGCAGTACTTC TRBV29-1 . TRBD1 TRBJ2-7
CATTPVAGGAETQYF TGTGCCACCACCCCCGTGGCAGGGGGCGCGGAGACCCAGTACTTC TRBV18 . TRBD1 TRBJ2-5
CASSQDHRGQNTEAFF TGCGCCAGCAGCCAAGATCACCGCGGGCAGAACACTGAAGCTTTCTTT TRBV4-3 . . TRBJ1-1
CASSPDRFSNEKLFF TGCGCCAGCAGCCCGGACAGGTTCTCTAATGAAAAACTGTTTTTT TRBV4-3 . TRBD1 TRBJ1-4
CASSHRQGSYNEQFF TGCGCCAGCAGCCACAGACAGGGCTCCTACAATGAGCAGTTCTTC TRBV4-3 . TRBD1 TRBJ2-1
CASSVALAGGNNEQFF TGTGCCAGCAGCGTAGCCCTTGCGGGGGGGAACAATGAGCAGTTCTTC TRBV9 . TRBD2 TRBJ2-1
CAISESGGRFDTQYF TGTGCCATCAGTGAGAGCGGGGGCCGGTTTGATACGCAGTATTTT TRBV10-3 once TRBD2 TRBJ2-3
CASRGGGAYNEQFF TGTGCCAGCAGGGGTGGGGGGGCCTACAATGAGCAGTTCTTC TRBV11-2 . TRBD2 TRBJ2-1
CAPTPPGTKNTGELFF TGTGCCCCCACCCCGCCTGGGACTAAGAACACCGGGGAGCTGTTTTTT TRBV6-4 once TRBD2 TRBJ2-2
CAISTRDRNPGLAGGSSYNEQFF TGTGCCATCAGTACCCGGGACAGAAATCCAGGACTAGCGGGGGGGAGCTCCTACAATGAGCAGTTCTTC TRBV10-3 . TRBD2 TRBJ2-1
CASSPEGALPQFF TGTGCCAGCAGCCCGGAGGGGGCGCTTCCCCAGTTCTTC TRBV9 . . TRBJ2-1
CASSQDRSLLAKNIQYF TGCGCCAGCAGCCAAGATCGGTCCCTCCTAGCCAAAAACATTCAGTACTTC TRBV4-3 . . TRBJ2-4
CATRGAAGELFF TGTGCCACCCGGGGGGCGGCCGGGGAGCTGTTTTTT TRBV19 . . TRBJ2-2
CASSLSVGGFAGGPREQFF TGTGCCAGCAGTTTATCGGTGGGGGGATTCGCGGGGGGGCCCCGTGAGCAGTTCTTC TRBV27 . TRBD2 TRBJ2-1
CASSRWTGQIYSNQPQHF TGTGCCAGCAGCAGATGGACAGGGCAGATCTATAGCAATCAGCCCCAGCATTTT TRBV5-6 . TRBD1 TRBJ1-5
CASLRTSGGDYNEQFF TGTGCCAGCCTAAGGACTAGCGGGGGGGACTACAATGAGCAGTTCTTC TRBV27 . TRBD2 TRBJ2-1
CASSYRTENEKLFF TGTGCCAGCAGCTATCGTACAGAAAATGAAAAACTGTTTTTT TRBV11-3 . . TRBJ1-4
CASSSTGLGGNTIYF TGTGCCAGCAGCTCTACAGGGCTAGGTGGAAACACCATATATTTT TRBV7-9 . . TRBJ1-3